The 32 T cell receptor beta chains in this list originate from one sample, sequenced in a study of blood T cell repertoires in COVID-19. Produced via immunoSEQ multiplex PCR; TCRdb's table is partial and in-frame only. The sample yields under 300,000 clones, about nine tenths seen once. The sample comprised peripheral blood. All receptors derive from a young woman with COVID-19, enrolled during active disease.

The chain carries TRBV7-2 and TRBJ2-1, with 8 bases matching TRBD2. Losses at the gene ends were 6 bases for V and 9 bases for J; bases not matched to a gene: 19. CDR1 and CDR2 (germline): SGHTA, FQGNSA. The CDR3 is 17 amino acids. In DNA, the CDR3 is TGTGCCAGCAGGCCCTCTTTACCGGGACTAGGGGGTGGTGAGCAGTTCTTC. This encodes CASRPSLPGLGGGEQFF.

The chain uses TRBV9 and TRBJ2-1; D perhaps matches TRBD1 (6 bases). The length of the CDR3 is 13 residues. V lost 0 bases and J 10 bases, leaving 11 bases between the germline ends. In germline, CDR1 is SGDLS, CDR2 YYNGEE. CDR3 in DNA: TGTGCCAGCAGCGTAGATAAGGGGGTGGAGCAGTTCTTC. Its protein product is CASSVDKGVEQFF.

This clone was counted only a few times. V and J are TRBV9 and TRBJ2-1; a possible D gene is TRBD2 (6 bases). The CDR3 length is 15 residues. V was clipped by 0 bases and J by 2 bases, with 9 bases between them. Germline values: CDR1 SGDLS, CDR2 YYNGEE. In DNA form, the CDR3 reads TGTGCCAGCAGCGTAGTAGCGGATACCTACAATGAGCAGTTCTTC. Translating it yields CASSVVADTYNEQFF.

The chain joins TRBV12-3 or TRBV12-4 to TRBJ1-4; 8 nucleotides align to TRBD1. V lost 6 bases and J lost 11; bases outside the gene matches: 8. The length of the CDR3 is 13 residues. Here the CDR3 reads CASRWTGFGKLFF. For the CDR3, the DNA is TGTGCCAGCAGGTGGACAGGGTTTGGGAAACTGTTTTTT.

The genes are TRBV18 and TRBJ2-6; the match to TRBD2 covers 8 bases. The germline gives CDR1 KGHSH, CDR2 LQKENI. This CDR3 region has 18 residues. The V and J ends lost 4 bases and 0 bases, in that order; junction bases with no gene match: 8. The CDR3 here is CASSLTGTRDSGANVLTF. The CDR3 DNA sequence: TGTGCCAGCTCACTAACAGGGACTAGAGACTCTGGGGCCAACGTCCTGACTTTC.

V usage is TRBV6-5 and J usage is TRBJ2-7; D unresolved. From germline, CDR1 is MNHEY and CDR2 SVGAGI. V was shortened by 7 bases and J by 4 bases, with 8 bases between the two germline ends. CDR3 length: 11 amino acids. CDR3: CASKAGYEQYF. In nucleotides, the CDR3 is TGTGCCAGCAAAGCAGGTTACGAGCAGTACTTC.

The chain joins TRBV5-5 to TRBJ1-5; 10 positions match TRBD1. The CDR3 totals 14 residues. Germline CDR1 SGHKS, CDR2 YYEKEE (reference sequence). V shed 0 bases and J 6 bases; nucleotides not matched to a gene: 0. CDR3 coding DNA: TGTGCCAGCAGCTTGGGGACAGGGGGTCAGCCCCAGCATTTT. It specifies CASSLGTGGQPQHF.

The count of this clone is one. V gene TRBV30 combines with J gene TRBJ1-4; the D gene is possibly TRBD1 (5 bases). V lost 3 bases, J lost 2 bases, and 16 bases lay in between. Germline CDR1 reads GTSNPN; CDR2 reads SVGIG (reference sequence). The CDR3 runs to 16 residues. CDR3 sequence: CAWSSPVGLTNEKLFF. CDR3 DNA sequence: TGTGCCTGGAGCAGCCCGGTGGGACTGACTAATGAAAAACTGTTTTTT.

The chain combines TRBV20-1 with TRBJ2-3; D is unclear. The CDR3 contains 10 residues. V was pared by 5 bases and J by 5 bases, with 5 bases between. Germline CDR1 reads DFQATT; CDR2 reads SNEGSKA (reference sequence). For the CDR3, the DNA is TGCAGTGCTCCGGTAGATACGCAGTATTTT. Its protein is CSAPVDTQYF.

J is TRBJ2-4 and V is TRBV28; 7 bases line up with TRBD1. This CDR3 region has 14 residues. CDR1 and CDR2 (germline): MDHEN, SYDVKM. The V and J ends lost 7 bases and 2 bases, in that order; junction bases with no gene match: 5. The CDR3 region is CASTLQGTKNIQYF. Here the CDR3 DNA reads TGTGCCAGCACCCTACAGGGGACCAAAAACATTCAGTACTTC.

The V call is TRBV27, the J call TRBJ2-3, with 10 bases identical to TRBD2. V dropped 5 bases and J dropped 6; count of bases not matched to a gene: 8. Germline V CDR1 and CDR2: MNHEY, SMNVEV (reference sequence). The CDR3 covers 15 residues. CDR3 sequence (DNA): TGTGCCAGCAGTCTAATAGCGGGGGGCGGTGATACGCAGTATTTT. Residues: CASSLIAGGGDTQYF.

The chain carries TRBV15 and TRBJ2-2; tentative D call: TRBD1 (6 bases). The V end was cut by 3 bases, the J end by 6 bases, with 11 bases between. The CDR3 contains 14 residues. Per the germline V gene, CDR1 is LNHNV and CDR2 is YYDKDF (reference sequence). The chain's CDR3 is CATSRSHRAGELFF. The DNA for the CDR3 is TGTGCCACCAGCAGGTCCCACAGGGCCGGGGAGCTGTTTTTT.

The CDR3, as DNA: TGTGCCAGCAGTTGGAGGGGGCGCGGGCGCCGAGAGAACTATGGCTACACCTTC. Amino acid sequence: CASSWRGRGRRENYGYTF. The rearrangement uses TRBV27 and TRBJ1-2; 7 bases are a match to TRBD1. J was trimmed by 2 bases and V by 4 bases; bases with no gene match: 16. The CDR3 loop spans 18 amino acids. The germline CDR1 and CDR2 sequences are MNHEY and SMNVEV (reference sequence).

The rearrangement joins TRBV7-7 to TRBJ1-5, with 8 nucleotides matching TRBD1. The CDR3 sequence is 14 residues long. The junction had 7 bases not matched to a gene; V was cut back by 5 bases and J by 7 bases. In germline, CDR1 is SSHAT, CDR2 FNYEAQ (reference sequence). CDR3 loop: CASSAGQGGQPQHF. The CDR3, as DNA: TGTGCCAGCAGCGCAGGACAGGGCGGACAGCCCCAGCATTTT.

The chain joins TRBV12-3 or TRBV12-4 to TRBJ1-1, with D unresolved. Trimming took off 4 bases at V and 6 bases at J, with 6 bases between the two ends. The CDR3 runs 11 residues. For the CDR3, the DNA is TGTGCCAGCAGTTCAGATGCTGAAGCTTTCTTT. Residues: CASSSDAEAFF.

This chain uses TRBV5-1 with TRBJ2-3; a possible D gene is TRBD1 (6 bases). The CDR3 loop spans 14 amino acids. Looked up from germline, CDR1 is SGHRS and CDR2 is YFSETQ. V lost 1 base and J 3 bases, leaving 9 bases between the germline ends. In DNA, the CDR3 is TGCGCCAGCAGCTTGAGCAGGGGAACAGATACGCAGTATTTT. Encoded protein: CASSLSRGTDTQYF.

The chain links TRBV5-1 to TRBJ2-2; the match to TRBD1 covers 10 bases. Germline loops: CDR1 SGHRS, CDR2 YFSETQ. The CDR3 is 16 residues long. Trimming took 6 bases from V and 5 from J; bases not matched to a gene: 10. The DNA of the CDR3 is TGCGCCAGCACCCCAGGGAGACAGGGGGCAACCGGGGAGCTGTTTTTT. Its protein product is CASTPGRQGATGELFF.

This chain connects TRBV5-1 to TRBJ1-2; 7 positions match TRBD1. Germline loops: CDR1 SGHRS, CDR2 YFSETQ. The CDR3 contains 14 residues. V shed 2 bases, J shed 4 bases, and the junction held 5 bases outside the gene matches. DNA of the CDR3: TGCGCCAGCAGCTTACAGGGGACCCTCTATGGCTACACCTTC. Amino acid sequence: CASSLQGTLYGYTF.

V usage is TRBV6-5 and J usage is TRBJ1-2; no clear D. The V gene's germline CDR1 is MNHEY and CDR2 SVGAGI. The V gene lost 2 bases and the J gene lost 4 bases, with 14 bases spanning the gap. This CDR3 has 15 amino acids. The CDR3 nucleotides are TGTGCCAGCAGTTACAGGCCCGGCGGAACCTATGGCTACACCTTC. Translating gives CASSYRPGGTYGYTF.

V and J are TRBV5-1 and TRBJ2-7; TRBD1 agrees at 12 bases. This CDR3 region has 16 residues. With V trimmed by 3 bases and J by 6 bases, 10 bases remained unmatched. The germline V gene encodes CDR1 SGHRS and CDR2 YFSETQ. CDR3 residues: CASSSSVGTGGGEQYF. CDR3 DNA sequence: TGCGCCAGCAGCTCTTCAGTTGGGACAGGGGGCGGCGAGCAGTACTTC.

The chain has TRBV3-1 (or the pseudogene TRBV3-2) and TRBJ1-2, with 7 positions matching TRBD1. The CDR3 is 15 residues long. J was trimmed by 5 bases and V by 5 bases; bases with no gene match: 11. From germline, CDR1 is LGHDT and CDR2 YNNKEL (reference sequence). The DNA of the CDR3 is TGTGCCAGCAGCGAAAGTCGCCCAGGGGGATATGGCTACACCTTC. This encodes CASSESRPGGYGYTF.

The rearrangement joins TRBV5-6 to TRBJ2-2, with 7 bases matching TRBD1. This CDR3 has 17 residues. V dropped 6 bases and J dropped 4; count of bases not matched to a gene: 15. Germline CDR1 reads SGHDT; CDR2 reads YYEEEE. The DNA of the CDR3 is TGTGCCAGCATGCACCGGGACAGTGGTCTTTCCACCGGGGAGCTGTTTTTT. This sequence encodes CASMHRDSGLSTGELFF.

This chain joins TRBV6-1 and TRBJ2-7, with no clear D. Germline CDR1 reads MNHNS; CDR2 reads SASEGT. The CDR3 covers 15 residues. The V end lost 2 bases, the J end lost 0 bases, and 11 bases lay between the germline ends. CDR3 sequence: CASSEPVKSSYEQYF. CDR3 coding DNA: TGTGCCAGCAGTGAACCGGTCAAAAGCTCCTACGAGCAGTACTTC.

The chain uses TRBV4-1 and TRBJ2-3; tentative D call: TRBD1 (6 bases). V was trimmed by 4 bases and J by 5 bases, leaving 16 bases between them. The CDR3 is 15 amino acids. The germline V gene has CDR1 MGHRA and CDR2 YSYEKL. The CDR3 DNA follows: TGCGCCAGCAGCCCACAGGCAACAGGGTTAGATACGCAGTATTTT. Residues: CASSPQATGLDTQYF.

This sequence joins TRBV11-2 and TRBJ2-7; the match to TRBD1 covers 8 bases. Germline lookup yields CDR1 SGHAT and CDR2 FQNNGV. This CDR3 has 15 amino acids. V dropped 4 bases and J dropped 3; count of bases not matched to a gene: 8. The CDR3 protein is CASSSAPTGDYEQYF. CDR3 nucleotides: TGTGCCAGCAGCTCAGCGCCGACAGGGGACTACGAGCAGTACTTC. Together with reference TRBV11-2 and TRBJ2-7, the CDR3 gives the full variable domain: EAGVAQSPRYKIIEKRQSVAFWCNPISGHATLYWYQQILGQGPKLLIQFQNNGVVDDSQLPKDRFSAERLKGVDSTLKIQPAKLEDSAVYLCASSSAPTGDYEQYFGPGTRLTVT.

The chain links TRBV10-2 to TRBJ1-1; D not certain. CDR3 size: 13 residues. V lost 5 bases, J lost 1 base, and 8 bases lay in between. Germline-derived CDR1 and CDR2 are WSHSY and SAAADI. The CDR3 sequence is CASSQQKNTEAFF. The CDR3, as DNA: TGCGCCAGCAGTCAACAGAAGAACACTGAAGCTTTCTTT.

A single count supports this clone. V gene TRBV4-1 combines with J gene TRBJ2-7; TRBD2 agrees at 14 bases. The V gene's germline CDR1 is MGHRA and CDR2 YSYEKL. There are 18 residues in the CDR3. The V segment lost 2 bases and the J segment 3 bases; nucleotides outside the gene matches: 9. The CDR3 protein is CASSQIGLAGGSNYEQYF. CDR3 coding DNA: TGCGCCAGCAGCCAAATCGGACTAGCGGGGGGATCAAACTACGAGCAGTACTTC.

The gene calls are TRBV6-5 and TRBJ1-2, with 7 bases lining up with TRBD1. Trimming removed 7 bases from V and 1 base from J; junction bases left unmatched: 6. Germline CDR1 is MNHEY and CDR2 is SVGAGI. CDR3 length: 14 residues. The CDR3 DNA is TGTGCCAGCAAACAGGGGTATCGTAACTATGGCTACACCTTC. This gives the protein CASKQGYRNYGYTF.

The chain joins TRBV19 to TRBJ1-4; TRBD1 matches 9 bases. The CDR3 runs 16 residues. V dropped 3 bases and J dropped 5; count of bases not matched to a gene: 7. Germline V gene lookup returns CDR1 LNHDA and CDR2 SQIVND (reference sequence). The chain's CDR3 is CASSMKSGQGNEKLFF. The CDR3 coding sequence is TGTGCCAGTAGTATGAAATCCGGACAGGGGAATGAAAAACTGTTTTTT.

The J gene is TRBJ2-2, the V gene TRBV5-5; 9 positions agree with TRBD2. CDR1 and CDR2 from the germline V gene are SGHKS and YYEKEE (reference sequence). Trimming removed 0 bases from V and 1 base from J; junction bases left unmatched: 7. The CDR3 totals 18 residues. The CDR3 DNA reads TGTGCCAGCAGCTTGGTTCTGCGGGGGGGCCTGAACACCGGGGAGCTGTTTTTT. It codes for CASSLVLRGGLNTGELFF. The full variable domain, in which reference TRBV5-5 and TRBJ2-2 provide the parts outside the CDR3, is DAGVTQSPTHLIKTRGQQVTLRCSPISGHKSVSWYQQVLGQGPQFIFQYYEKEERGRGNFPDRFSARQFPNYSSELNVNALLLGDSALYLCASSLVLRGGLNTGELFFGEGSRLTVL.

This chain links TRBV4-1 with TRBJ1-3; D is ambiguous. V lost 3 bases, J lost 4 bases, and 13 bases lay in between. From germline, CDR1 is MGHRA and CDR2 YSYEKL. This CDR3 spans 15 amino acids. The CDR3 DNA sequence: TGCGCCAGCAGCCAGAGGGTCGGGATGGGAAACACCATATATTTT. Translating it yields CASSQRVGMGNTIYF.

This rearrangement joins TRBV6-5 to TRBJ2-3; D unresolved. Germline CDR1 and CDR2: MNHEY and SVGAGI. The V and J ends lost 8 bases and 3 bases respectively, with 9 bases between them. The CDR3 consists of 12 residues. The CDR3 region is CASRRRTDTQYF. For the CDR3, the DNA is TGTGCCAGCCGGAGACGAACAGATACGCAGTATTTT.